This T cell receptor (beta chain) stems from a study of OX40 agonist ivuxolimab in advanced cancers. On the study more broadly: Prior therapy, whether anti-PD-1, anti-PD-L1 or anti-CTLA-4, was allowed, and under 50% had some. Study findings and constraints: What antigens the expanded peripheral T cells recognized was never established. Among the lowest levels of clonal expansion were found in partial responders at 0.1-3.0 mg/kg.

In this sample, this clone turned up a few times. What it binds is not known. This same CDR3 is encoded by further DNA sequences in the sample. Only in-frame clones appear in the TCRdb table, and some are missing; sequencing was by immunoSEQ multiplex PCR. The data show tens of thousands of clones, around 88% seen once. Collection of blood occurred at baseline, at cycle 4 day 1, and at cycle 7 day 1. The CDR3 covers 13 residues. The V gene's germline CDR1 is SEHNR and CDR2 FQNEAQ (reference sequence). Deletions cut 0 bases from V and 4 bases from J, with 6 bases between. The chain combines TRBV7-9 with TRBJ2-5; D remains unclear. The sequence derives from an adult with an advanced solid tumor such as melanoma, head and neck, liver or kidney cancer. The sequencing used CD4+ or CD8+ T cells sorted from blood, collected in a trial of the OX40 agonist ivuxolimab. In DNA, the CDR3 is TGTGCCAGCAGCTTAGCGCTAGGAGAGACCCAGTACTTC. Translated: CASSLALGETQYF.